This TCR beta chain was captured in a study of OX40 agonist ivuxolimab in advanced cancers. Study outcomes and limitations: More expanded clones were seen, on average, in CD8+ T cells than in CD4+. Low normalized T-cell clonal expansion also characterized some of the nonresponders. Partial responders treated at 0.1-3.0 mg/kg exhibited clonal expansion among the lowest measured. At 0.1 to 3.0 mg/kg, clonal expansion of CD4+ and CD8+ blood T cells had occurred by week 6.

The germline gives CDR1 SQVTM, CDR2 ANQGSEA. The CDR3 extends over 13 amino acids. The J segment lost 4 bases and the V segment lost 6 bases, leaving 8 bases of the junction unmatched. As concerns this clone: What it recognizes is unknown.

Assay used: immunoSEQ multiplex PCR; TCRdb lists only in-frame clones, some missing. The table includes some 30,000 clones, approximately 90% detected once. The clonotype was recovered from an adult with an advanced solid tumor such as melanoma, head and neck, liver or kidney cancer. The gene calls are TRBV29-1 and TRBJ1-1; TRBD1 agrees at 7 bases. The sequencing here drew on CD4+ or CD8+ T cells sorted from blood, taken in a trial of the OX40 agonist ivuxolimab. The CDR3 DNA reads TGCAGCGTCAGACCTCAGGGGGGCACTGAAGCTTTCTTT. This translates into CSVRPQGGTEAFF.